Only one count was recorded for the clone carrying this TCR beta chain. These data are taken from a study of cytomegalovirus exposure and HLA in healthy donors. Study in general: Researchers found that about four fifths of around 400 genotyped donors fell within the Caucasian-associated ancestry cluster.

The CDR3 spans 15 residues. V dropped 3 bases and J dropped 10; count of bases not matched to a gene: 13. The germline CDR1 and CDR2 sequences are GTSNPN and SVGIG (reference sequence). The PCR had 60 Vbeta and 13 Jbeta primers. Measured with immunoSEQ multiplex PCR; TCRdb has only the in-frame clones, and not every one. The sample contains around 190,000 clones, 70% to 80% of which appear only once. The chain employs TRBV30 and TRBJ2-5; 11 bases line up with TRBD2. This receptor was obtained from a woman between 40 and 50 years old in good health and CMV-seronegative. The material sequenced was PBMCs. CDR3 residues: CAWRGLSGGVGGQYF. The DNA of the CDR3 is TGTGCCTGGAGAGGTCTTAGCGGGGGGGTCGGGGGCCAGTACTTC.